Below, one T cell receptor (beta chain) is given with its context. Authors' analysis steps: Nucleated cell counts were estimated from reference gene primer amplification. The protocol was immunoSEQ multiplex PCR, while the TCRdb copy is restricted to in-frame clones and leaves out a portion. Clone size and V and J calls were adopted from that table, with D and trimming inferred from the DNA. The sample contains about 390,000 clones, about 87% of which appear only once. The source of the sample is a study of blood T cell repertoires in COVID-19. Overall study: Whether acute or convalescent, the COVID-19 samples came from the United States, Italy and Spain. From T cells, B-cell-depleted T cells, or PBMCs came the material, which was cDNA or gDNA.

It was during active infection that Seattle patients were enrolled and then longitudinally followed. The CDR3 spans 13 residues. Trimming removed 3 bases at V and 5 bases at J, with 13 bases between. The germline V gene encodes CDR1 SQVTM and CDR2 ANQGSEA. This sequence originates from a woman aged 55 to 70 with COVID-19, enrolled during active disease. The J gene is TRBJ1-2, the V gene TRBV29-1, with D perhaps matching TRBD1 (6 bases). The source material was peripheral blood. CDR3 nucleotide sequence: TGCAGCGTTGAGGGTTTCGGACAGTATGGCTACACCTTC. This gives the protein CSVEGFGQYGYTF.